This T cell receptor (beta chain) was observed in a study of cytomegalovirus exposure and HLA in healthy donors. Both 60 Vbeta primers and 13 Jbeta primers went into the PCR. The data were produced by immunoSEQ multiplex PCR, yet TCRdb's version contains in-frame clones alone and is incomplete. The repertoire has 96,000 or so clones, 65% to 75% of them found once; the top ten carry roughly 14%. The study, taken as a whole, reports: Reportedly, cytomegalovirus status was diagnosed with high sensitivity and specificity.

Comment on this clone: Antigen specificity is unknown.

The CDR3 is 12 residues long. CDR1 and CDR2 from the germline V gene are MDHEN and SYDVKM. J was trimmed by 4 bases and V by 10 bases; bases with no gene match: 6. The V and J genes are TRBV28 and TRBJ2-5; 7 positions match TRBD1. The sequencing input was PBMCs. This sequence was found in a woman aged 70-85 years in good health and CMV-seropositive. The CDR3 loop reads CAIKTGSETQYF. The CDR3 nucleotides are TGTGCCATCAAGACAGGGTCAGAGACCCAGTACTTC.